The rows below give T cell receptor beta chains drawn from one sample of a study of spatial heterogeneity in lung cancer. Via MiXCR, TCRdb re-called the 5' RACE reads, giving one row per CDR3 protein. The data hold some 21,000 distinct CDR3 sequences, with approximately 4.5% observed a single time. The sequencing here drew on PBMCs, taken at surgery. Receptors originate from a male donor with early-stage non-small cell lung cancer. CDR3s include the opening cysteine and the closing phenylalanine or tryptophan. The D gene is left open where the match is weak. Clone size is shown for a subset of rows, as once, few, many or a class of expanded clone.

CASRIRDQETQYF	TGTGCCAGCAGAATCCGGGATCAAGAGACCCAGTACTTC	many	TRBV12-3/TRBV12-4	TRBJ2-5	NA
CSASQGNTEAFF	TGCAGTGCTAGTCAGGGGAACACTGAAGCTTTCTTT	many	TRBV20-1	TRBJ1-1	NA
CASSETLGGRASYNEQFF	TGCGCCAGCAGTGAGACCCTGGGAGGGAGGGCGTCCTACAATGAGCAGTTCTTC	NA	TRBV10-2	TRBJ2-1	TRBD2
CASSFDGDGTIYF	TGCGCCAGCAGCTTTGACGGGGATGGCACCATATATTTT	many	TRBV5-1	TRBJ1-3	NA
CASSETSGRPEQFF	TGTGCCAGCAGTGAGACTAGCGGGAGACCCGAGCAGTTCTTC	many	TRBV7-6	TRBJ2-1	TRBD2
CASSLEDSLTEAFF	TGTGCCAGCAGTTTGGAGGACAGCCTCACTGAAGCTTTCTTT	NA	TRBV28	TRBJ1-1	NA
CSTWTGGNTIYF	TGCAGCACCTGGACAGGGGGAAACACCATATATTTT	many	TRBV29-1	TRBJ1-3	TRBD1
CASSLGEGRNQPQHF	TGTGCCAGCTCCCTCGGCGAGGGGCGGAATCAGCCCCAGCATTTT	many	TRBV19	TRBJ1-5	NA
CASSALPHKADGYTF	TGTGCCAGCAGCGCATTACCTCACAAAGCGGATGGCTACACCTTC	many	TRBV9	TRBJ1-2	NA
CASSQDLGGGETQYF	TGCGCCAGCAGCCAAGATCTAGGGGGAGGTGAGACCCAGTACTTC	many	TRBV4-3	TRBJ2-5	NA
CASSSRRVRAGETQYF	TGTGCCAGCAGCTCCCGTCGAGTGCGGGCGGGGGAGACCCAGTACTTC	many	TRBV7-8	TRBJ2-5	NA
CASRTDGDFEQYF	TGTGCCAGCAGGACGGACGGAGATTTCGAGCAGTACTTC	many	TRBV2	TRBJ2-7	NA
CASSFLLAGVGTDTQYF	TGTGCCAGCAGCTTCCTCCTAGCGGGAGTAGGCACAGATACGCAGTATTTT	many	TRBV7-2	TRBJ2-3	TRBD2
CASSRFNTEAFF	TGTGCCAGCAGCCGGTTTAACACTGAAGCTTTCTTT	medium-sized	TRBV12-3/TRBV12-4	TRBJ1-1	NA
CASRGLRDRVSPLHF	TGTGCCAGCAGGGGACTCCGGGACAGGGTTTCACCCCTCCACTTT	many	TRBV2	TRBJ1-6	TRBD1
CASSSPGGTQETQYF	TGTGCCAGCAGCTCCCCAGGGGGTACGCAAGAGACCCAGTACTTC	many	TRBV13	TRBJ2-5	TRBD1
CAISDSGTSAETQYF	TGTGCCATCAGTGACTCCGGGACTAGCGCCGAGACCCAGTACTTC	few	TRBV10-3	TRBJ2-5	TRBD2
CASCGTRNQPQHF	TGTGCCAGCTGCGGGACAAGAAATCAGCCCCAGCATTTT	many	TRBV18	TRBJ1-5	NA
CASSSSDRRGQPQHF	TGTGCCAGCAGCTCGTCGGACAGGCGCGGACAGCCCCAGCATTTT	NA	TRBV7-9	TRBJ1-5	TRBD1
CASTPRAQETQYF	TGTGCCAGCACCCCTCGGGCCCAAGAGACCCAGTACTTC	many	TRBV12-3/TRBV12-4	TRBJ2-5	NA
CASSDDPGQRNEQFF	TGTGCCAGCAGTGATGACCCGGGACAGAGGAATGAGCAGTTCTTC	many	TRBV6-1	TRBJ2-1	TRBD1
CASSLFPSNEQYF	TGTGCCAGCAGCTTATTTCCATCCAACGAGCAGTACTTC	few	TRBV11-2	TRBJ2-7	NA
CASSAHRNTIYF	TGTGCCAGCAGCGCCCATAGAAACACCATATATTTT	many	TRBV7-3	TRBJ1-3	NA
CASTPWGGSKNIQYF	TGTGCCAGCACCCCGTGGGGTGGGTCCAAAAACATTCAGTACTTC	medium-sized	TRBV5-6	TRBJ2-4	NA
CATSEAGAIDNEQFF	TGTGCCACCAGTGAGGCGGGGGCTATTGACAATGAGCAGTTCTTC	few	TRBV24-1	TRBJ2-1	NA
CAISESRTGGYEQYF	TGTGCCATCAGTGAGTCGCGGACAGGGGGCTACGAGCAGTACTTC	many	TRBV10-3	TRBJ2-7	TRBD1
CASSQHPGQGKTDTQYF	TGTGCCAGCAGCCAACACCCGGGACAGGGTAAAACAGATACGCAGTATTTT	many	TRBV4-2	TRBJ2-3	TRBD1
CSASRPDTQYF	TGCAGTGCTAGTAGACCAGATACGCAGTATTTT	many	TRBV20-1	TRBJ2-3	NA
CASSSGQGDNEQFF	TGTGCCAGCAGCTCAGGACAGGGGGACAATGAGCAGTTCTTC	NA	TRBV7-2	TRBJ2-1	TRBD1
CASSPRSGELFF	TGTGCCAGCAGCCCGAGGTCCGGGGAGCTGTTTTTT	many	TRBV11-3	TRBJ2-2	NA
CASRAQGNNSPLHF	TGTGCCAGCAGGGCTCAAGGCAATAATTCACCCCTCCACTTT	many	TRBV6-5	TRBJ1-6	NA
CASSISGTGDNEQFF	TGTGCCAGCAGCATTAGCGGGACAGGGGACAATGAGCAGTTCTTC	NA	TRBV27	TRBJ2-1	TRBD1
CSARGDRDSEAFF	TGCAGTGCTAGAGGGGACAGGGATTCTGAAGCTTTCTTT	many	TRBV20-1	TRBJ1-1	TRBD1
CASSPTIGTDTGELFF	TGTGCCAGCAGCCCTACCATCGGCACCGACACCGGGGAGCTGTTTTTT	many	TRBV9	TRBJ2-2	NA
CSVEMGVSYEQYF	TGCAGCGTTGAAATGGGGGTGAGCTACGAGCAGTACTTC	medium-sized	TRBV29-1	TRBJ2-7	NA
CSARRAGGSDTQYF	TGCAGTGCTCGTCGGGCAGGGGGCTCAGATACGCAGTATTTT	many	TRBV20-1	TRBJ2-3	TRBD1
CASSPRVQVRSVDEQFF	TGTGCCAGCAGCCCCCGGGTCCAGGTACGGTCTGTCGATGAGCAGTTCTTC	many	TRBV7-2	TRBJ2-1	NA
CSAGSKMWINEQFF	TGCAGTGCAGGGTCCAAAATGTGGATTAATGAGCAGTTCTTC	many	TRBV20-1	TRBJ2-1	NA
CASSIRGDYGYTF	TGTGCCAGCAGCATCAGGGGGGACTATGGCTACACCTTC	many	TRBV6-6	TRBJ1-2	TRBD1
CSAKGTGGLDGYTF	TGCAGTGCTAAAGGGACAGGGGGTTTAGATGGCTACACCTTC	few	TRBV20-1	TRBJ1-2	TRBD1
CASSFSTGMNTGELFF	TGTGCCAGCTCATTTTCGACAGGGATGAACACCGGGGAGCTGTTTTTT	many	TRBV18	TRBJ2-2	TRBD1
CASSLRGQDDYGYTF	TGTGCCAGCAGTTTAAGGGGACAGGATGACTATGGCTACACCTTC	many	TRBV28	TRBJ1-2	TRBD1
CASSNTGELFF	TGTGCCAGCAGTAACACCGGGGAGCTGTTTTTT	medium-sized	TRBV6-5	TRBJ2-2	NA
CASSPGQGLNQPQHF	TGTGCCAGCAGCCCAGGACAGGGTCTCAATCAGCCCCAGCATTTT	NA	TRBV7-2	TRBJ1-5	TRBD1
CASSFAGFTDREVNQPQHF	TGTGCCAGCAGCTTCGCTGGATTTACGGACAGGGAAGTCAATCAGCCCCAGCATTTT	many	TRBV28	TRBJ1-5	TRBD1
CASSLRGGRRNEQFF	TGTGCCAGCAGTTTACGCGGGGGGCGTCGCAATGAGCAGTTCTTC	once	TRBV12-3/TRBV12-4	TRBJ2-1	TRBD2
CASSQDWAPFGGGETQYF	TGCGCCAGCAGCCAAGATTGGGCACCGTTCGGAGGAGGGGAGACCCAGTACTTC	many	TRBV4-1	TRBJ2-5	NA